This T cell receptor (beta chain) was sequenced in a study of T cell changes during pregnancy in multiple sclerosis. TCRdb's copy holds only in-frame clones and misses some; the assay was immunoSEQ multiplex PCR. This table holds tens of thousands of clones, roughly 89% found once. The CDR3 totals 16 residues. The junction had 7 bases not matched to a gene; V was cut back by 2 bases and J by 5 bases. Germline CDR1 SEHNR, CDR2 FQNEAQ (reference sequence). The material sequenced was CD4+ T cells from peripheral blood mononuclear cells, taken in the second trimester of pregnancy. The clonotype originates from a female donor in good health, enrolled as a control in a pregnancy study. The rearrangement uses TRBV7-9 and TRBJ2-5; 11 positions agree with TRBD1. The CDR3 DNA reads as TGTGCCAGCAGCTTAAGAAGGGACAGGGGGGGGGAGACCCAGTACTTC. It specifies CASSLRRDRGGETQYF.